The 30 T cell receptor beta chains listed next were all sequenced from one sample in a study of regulatory T cells in long-lasting Graves disease. Investigators prepared the TCR beta libraries by applying iRepertoire HTBI primers and Arm-PCR of CDR3 regions. TCRdb independently ran MiXCR on the multiplex PCR reads; one entry per CDR3 protein. The data show under 300,000 distinct CDR3 sequences, more than 15% seen once. Time point: newly diagnosed GD, antithyroid drugs for less than 3 months. Construction of the TCR library relied on RNA isolated from PBMCs. Another study also made use of these data, one on T cells in Graves' hyperthyroidism and ophthalmopathy.

The sample in question was peripheral blood mononuclear cells (PBMCs), obtained at new diagnosis, from a patient treated with antithyroid drugs. The receptors stem from a woman in her twenties or thirties with Graves disease.

This clonotype was seen a handful of times. This may be a read error: a much more frequent sequence differs by one nucleotide. The gene calls are TRBV2 and TRBJ2-2; TRBD2 matches at 7 bases. Germline V gene lookup returns CDR1 SNHLY and CDR2 FYNNEI. This CDR3 region has 14 residues. Trimming removed 3 bases from V and 7 bases from J; junction bases left unmatched: 5. The CDR3 DNA follows: TGTGCCAGCAGTGAGACTAGCAGGGTCGGGGAGCTGTTTTTT. Its protein is CASSETSRVGELFF.

This clonotype showed up just a few times. One base away lies a much larger clone, so this may be a sequencing read error. The rearrangement links TRBV29-1 to TRBJ2-7; D may be TRBD1 (6 bases). CDR1 and CDR2 (germline): SQVTM, ANQGSEA. The CDR3 length is 13 residues. The chain's CDR3 is CSIRDTSIYERYF. The DNA of the CDR3 is TGCAGCATCCGGGACACCTCCATCTACGAGCGGTACTTC.

In its sample, this clonotype was seen many times. The rearrangement uses TRBV11-1 and TRBJ1-1, with D perhaps TRBD1 (5 bases). V shed 1 base and J shed 11 bases, with 20 bases lying between them. The CDR3 runs to 15 residues. Germline CDR1 is SGHAT and CDR2 is FQDESV (reference sequence). The CDR3 DNA sequence: TGTGCCAGCAGCTTAGAGTTGGCAGCCACCGAGGGGGCTTTCTTT. Translating it yields CASSLELAATEGAFF.

This clonotype has more than one count but fewer than ten. The CDR3 reads CASSTGTSASGELFF. Here the CDR3 DNA reads TGCGCCAGCAGTACCGGGACTAGCGCTTCGGGGGAGCTGTTTTTT. V gene TRBV10-1 combines with J gene TRBJ2-2; 10 bases agree with TRBD2. The CDR3 spans 15 residues. From germline, CDR1 is WNHNN and CDR2 SYGVQD (reference sequence). The V and J ends lost 5 bases and 8 bases, in that order; junction bases with no gene match: 8.

This clonotype was counted ten times or more. The chain links TRBV19 to TRBJ1-5; perhaps TRBD1 as D (6 bases). The V gene lost 1 base and the J gene lost 5 bases, with 12 bases spanning the gap. CDR1 LNHDA and CDR2 SQIVND come from the germline V gene (reference sequence). The CDR3 length is 15 residues. The DNA of the CDR3 is TGTGCCAGTAGTATAGGGGGCAGGGGTTATCAGCCCCAGCATTTT. It codes for CASSIGGRGYQPQHF.

This clonotype turned up a few times. The rearrangement uses TRBV18 and TRBJ1-2; the match to TRBD1 covers 8 bases. The junction had 7 bases not matched to a gene; V was cut back by 3 bases and J by 4 bases. The CDR3 contains 15 residues. Germline V gene lookup returns CDR1 KGHSH and CDR2 LQKENI. CDR3 sequence reads: CASSPTGQGGYGYTF. The CDR3 bases are TGTGCCAGCTCACCCACAGGACAGGGCGGCTATGGCTACACCTTC. Filled out from reference TRBV18 and TRBJ1-2, the complete variable domain reads NAGVMQNPRHLVRRRGQEARLRCSPMKGHSHVYWYRQLPEEGLKFMVYLQKENIIDESGMPKERFSAEFPKEGPSILRIQQVVRGDSAAYFCASSPTGQGGYGYTFGSGTRLTVV.

This clonotype was observed at least ten times. V gene TRBV12-3 or TRBV12-4 combines with J gene TRBJ2-1, with 7 bases matching TRBD1. V lost 1 base, J lost 1 base, and 4 bases stayed unmatched. This CDR3 is 16 amino acids long. CDR3 loop: CASSLGQGRSYNEQFF. The DNA of the CDR3 is TGTGCCAGCAGTTTAGGACAGGGCCGATCCTACAATGAGCAGTTCTTC.

The table lists this clonotype with many counts. The rearrangement uses TRBV27 and TRBJ2-1, with 10 bases aligning to TRBD2. With 3 bases clipped from V and 3 bases from J, the junction kept 11 bases outside the gene matches. The CDR3 loop spans 18 amino acids. From germline, CDR1 is MNHEY and CDR2 SMNVEV (reference sequence). The CDR3 region is CASSLGLAGAQSYNEQFF. CDR3 DNA: TGTGCCAGCAGTTTGGGGCTAGCGGGGGCCCAAAGCTACAATGAGCAGTTCTTC.

The J gene is TRBJ2-7, the V gene TRBV7-8, with 9 bases aligning to TRBD1. Trimming at V came to 4 bases and at J to 5 bases, leaving 6 bases not matched to a gene. The length of the CDR3 is 14 residues. Germline V gene data show CDR1 as SGHVS and CDR2 as FQNEAQ. The CDR3 DNA follows: TGTGCCAGCAGCTCCCGACAGGGGGGCAACGAGCAGTACTTC. It encodes CASSSRQGGNEQYF.

This clonotype has ten or more counts. This sequence joins TRBV28 and TRBJ2-7; D might be TRBD1 (6 bases). V dropped 8 bases and J dropped 7 bases, with 21 bases sitting between them. Germline lookup yields CDR1 MDHEN and CDR2 SYDVKM. This CDR3 is 14 amino acids long. CDR3 sequence (DNA): TGTGCCAGCCAGGCAAGTTGGGGGCAGAGGGAGCAGTACTTC. Its translation: CASQASWGQREQYF. Complete variable domain (other parts from reference TRBV28 and TRBJ2-7): DVKVTQSSRYLVKRTGEKVFLECVQDMDHENMFWYRQDPGLGLRLIYFSYDVKMKEKGDIPEGYSVSREKKERFSLILESASTNQTSMYLCASQASWGQREQYFGPGTRLTVT.

This clonotype was counted ten times or more. J is TRBJ1-1 and V is TRBV18; no firm D call. Between the trimmed V and J ends, which lost 2 bases and 1 base, there was a span of 8 bases. This CDR3 spans 14 amino acids. Looked up from germline, CDR1 is KGHSH and CDR2 is LQKENI. Here the CDR3 reads CASSPDFGNTEAFF. The CDR3 DNA reads as TGTGCCAGCTCACCAGATTTTGGGAACACTGAAGCTTTCTTT.

Many counts were recorded for this clonotype. V and J are TRBV12-3 or TRBV12-4 and TRBJ2-3, with 7 bases identical to TRBD2. CDR3 length equals 13 residues. The ends lost 3 bases at V and 10 bases at J; junction bases unmatched: 7. The DNA of the CDR3 is TGTGCCAGCAGTTTGTATTGGGACTACGCGCAGTATTTT. Encoded protein: CASSLYWDYAQYF.

This clonotype was detected ten times or more. CDR3 residues: CASSYPETQITDTQYF. CDR3 coding DNA: TGTGCCAGCAGCTATCCCGAGACTCAAATCACAGATACGCAGTATTTT. The chain joins TRBV7-2 to TRBJ2-3; D remains unclear. CDR1 SGHTA and CDR2 FQGNSA come from the germline V gene. Trimming took 4 bases from V and 2 from J, leaving 16 bases between them. The CDR3 runs to 16 residues.

This clonotype has just a few counts. This chain uses TRBV6-1 with TRBJ2-1, with TRBD2 matching over 12 bases. Germline V gene sequence: CDR1 MNHNS, CDR2 SASEGT. V was pared by 2 bases and J by 0 bases, with 8 bases of the junction left unmatched. The CDR3 has 19 residues. The CDR3 region is CASSERASGGEVSYNEQFF. CDR3 sequence (DNA): TGTGCCAGCAGTGAACGGGCTAGCGGGGGGGAAGTCTCCTACAATGAGCAGTTCTTC.

Many counts were recorded for this clonotype. The gene calls are TRBV5-5 and TRBJ1-1, with TRBD1 matching over 7 bases. The CDR3 has 16 residues. Per germline, CDR1 SGHKS and CDR2 YYEKEE (reference sequence). The V segment lost 4 bases and the J segment 0 bases; nucleotides outside the gene matches: 9. In DNA form, the CDR3 reads TGTGCCAGCAGCAACCAACGACAGGGCCTGAACACTGAAGCTTTCTTT. Translated, it gives CASSNQRQGLNTEAFF.

This clonotype was counted many times. The chain uses TRBV7-2 and TRBJ1-2; weak D call: TRBD1 (5 bases). Germline values: CDR1 SGHTA, CDR2 FQGNSA. The CDR3 has 13 amino acids. The V end was cut by 6 bases, the J end by 4 bases, with 12 bases between. The CDR3 nucleotides are TGTGCCAGCAGTCATCCGGGGGTCTATGGCTACACCTTC. The encoded protein is CASSHPGVYGYTF.

This clonotype was seen ten or more times. The chain has TRBV19 and TRBJ1-1, with D maybe TRBD1 (5 bases). CDR3 size: 14 residues. Trimming shortened V by 3 bases and J by 8 bases, and 16 bases separated the two germline ends. Germline values: CDR1 LNHDA, CDR2 SQIVND (reference sequence). CDR3 amino acids: CASSMRVTAIEAFF. CDR3 nucleotide sequence: TGTGCCAGTAGTATGAGAGTGACAGCAATAGAAGCTTTCTTT. The variable domain in full, with the rest retrieved from reference TRBV19 and TRBJ1-1, is DGGITQSPKYLFRKEGQNVTLSCEQNLNHDAMYWYRQDPGQGLRLIYYSQIVNDFQKGDIAEGYSVSREKKESFPLTVTSAQKNPTAFYLCASSMRVTAIEAFFGQGTRLTVV.

This clonotype was found many times. The chain links TRBV7-8 to TRBJ1-5; TRBD1 aligns across 8 bases. This CDR3 spans 21 amino acids. Per germline, CDR1 SGHVS and CDR2 FQNEAQ. The ends lost 4 bases at V and 0 bases at J; junction bases unmatched: 20. The CDR3 DNA sequence: TGTGCCAGCAGCTCCAGACAGGGGCGGAAGCAGGGAAGCTATAGCAATCAGCCCCAGCATTTT. This sequence encodes CASSSRQGRKQGSYSNQPQHF.

Regarding this clonotype: One base away lies a much larger clone, so this may be a sequencing read error. The chain carries TRBV6-2 or TRBV6-3 and TRBJ1-6; no clear D gene. This CDR3 contains 14 residues. Germline CDR1 and CDR2: MNHEY and SVGEGT. The CDR3 sequence: CVSTLGALDSPLHF. The CDR3 DNA is TGTGTCAGCACCCTCGGAGCCCTTGATTCACCCCTCCACTTT.

J is TRBJ2-1 and V is TRBV20-1, with 13 positions matching TRBD2. This CDR3 is built from 15 residues. The V gene's germline CDR1 is DFQATT and CDR2 SNEGSKA (reference sequence). Losses at the gene ends were 1 base for V and 6 bases for J; bases not matched to a gene: 3. Here the CDR3 DNA reads TGCAGTGCTAGAGGACTAGCGGGGGGTCTCAATGAGCAGTTCTTC. Protein: CSARGLAGGLNEQFF.

Turning to this clonotype: A far larger clone differs by one base, so this is likely a read error. The chain couples TRBV2 to TRBJ1-2, with 10 nucleotides matching TRBD1. This CDR3 has 13 residues. Germline V gene lookup returns CDR1 SNHLY and CDR2 FYNNEI. The DNA of the CDR3 is TGTGCCAGCAGCCGACAGGGGGCCTATGACTACACCTTC. Encoded protein: CASSRQGAYDYTF.

Remarks on this clonotype: An end of the junction does not agree with germline; a read error may underlie this. This chain links TRBV10-3 with TRBJ2-5; D may be TRBD1 or TRBD2 (5 bases each). Per germline, CDR1 ENHRY and CDR2 SYGVKD. The CDR3 sequence is 12 residues long. In DNA form, the CDR3 reads TGTACCATCGGGGCAGTTCGAGAGACCCAGTACTTC. This translates into CTIGAVRETQYF.

The table lists this clonotype with a few counts. The chain is built from TRBV6-5 and TRBJ2-7; no firm D call. V dropped 2 bases and J dropped 0 bases, with 8 bases sitting between them. The CDR3 loop spans 14 amino acids. Per the germline V gene, CDR1 is MNHEY and CDR2 is SVGAGI. CDR3 in DNA: TGTGCCAGCAGTTACCAAAGGGACTCCTACGAGCAGTACTTC. It yields the protein CASSYQRDSYEQYF.

This clonotype has just a few counts. The V gene is TRBV27, the J gene TRBJ2-2; D is perhaps TRBD1 or TRBD2 (5 bases each). The germline CDR1 and CDR2 sequences are MNHEY and SMNVEV (reference sequence). Trimming shortened V by 6 bases and J by 1 base, and 15 bases separated the two germline ends. The CDR3 loop spans 16 amino acids. This CDR3 is CASSPPGTENTGELFF. As DNA, the CDR3 is TGTGCCAGCAGCCCCCCCGGGACGGAGAACACCGGGGAGCTGTTTTTT.

This clonotype was detected many times. J is TRBJ1-3 and V is TRBV3-1, with TRBD1 matching 9 bases. The CDR3 totals 16 residues. Germline V gene sequence: CDR1 LGHDT, CDR2 YNNKEL (reference sequence). After removal of 5 bases from V and 9 bases from J, the junction contained 14 bases not matched to a gene. The CDR3 region has the DNA TGTGCCAGCAGCTTTCCAACCGGGACAGGGCGTGCCACCATATATTTT. Translation gives CASSFPTGTGRATIYF.

In this sample, this clonotype turned up many times. CDR3 sequence reads: CASSRNSNQPQHF. DNA for the CDR3: TGTGCCAGCAGTCGGAATAGCAATCAGCCCCAGCATTTT. This rearrangement joins TRBV6-1 to TRBJ1-5; D remains ambiguous. The CDR3 loop spans 13 amino acids. CDR1 is MNHNS, CDR2 SASEGT, per germline. Trimming left V 5 bases short and J 0 bases short, with 5 bases between.

This clonotype was recorded many times. The chain carries TRBV12-5 and TRBJ1-1; D is uncertain. This CDR3 has 16 amino acids. From germline, CDR1 is LGHNT and CDR2 FRNRAP. Between the trimmed V and J ends, which lost 0 bases and 0 bases, there was a span of 11 bases. CDR3 amino acids: CASGLVLRGVNTEAFF. Here the CDR3 DNA reads TGTGCTAGTGGTTTGGTACTTCGCGGGGTGAACACTGAAGCTTTCTTT.

This clonotype was picked up many times. The genes are TRBV6-1 and TRBJ1-1, with 8 bases fitting TRBD1. Trimming cost V 7 bases and J 8 bases; bases outside gene matches: 6. This CDR3 region has 12 residues. Germline CDR1 reads MNHNS; CDR2 reads SASEGT. DNA of the CDR3: TGTGCCAGCACCGATCGGACAGGGGAAGCTTTCTTT. Encoded protein: CASTDRTGEAFF.

This clonotype was found many times. This sequence joins TRBV12-3 or TRBV12-4 and TRBJ1-1; 9 positions agree with TRBD1. V lost 3 bases to trimming and J lost 1 base; unmatched junction nucleotides: 3. CDR3 length: 15 amino acids. Here the CDR3 reads CASSFWTGENTEAFF. CDR3 in DNA: TGTGCCAGCAGTTTCTGGACAGGGGAGAACACTGAAGCTTTCTTT.

This clonotype has a count of ten or more. The V gene is TRBV20-1, the J gene TRBJ2-7, with D unclear. Germline V gene sequence: CDR1 DFQATT, CDR2 SNEGSKA (reference sequence). With 3 bases removed from V and 6 bases from J, the gap between germline ends came to 12 bases. This CDR3 is 12 amino acids long. The CDR3 DNA sequence: TGCAGTGCTAGTGGGCAACCAGGCGAGCAGTACTTC. This encodes CSASGQPGEQYF.